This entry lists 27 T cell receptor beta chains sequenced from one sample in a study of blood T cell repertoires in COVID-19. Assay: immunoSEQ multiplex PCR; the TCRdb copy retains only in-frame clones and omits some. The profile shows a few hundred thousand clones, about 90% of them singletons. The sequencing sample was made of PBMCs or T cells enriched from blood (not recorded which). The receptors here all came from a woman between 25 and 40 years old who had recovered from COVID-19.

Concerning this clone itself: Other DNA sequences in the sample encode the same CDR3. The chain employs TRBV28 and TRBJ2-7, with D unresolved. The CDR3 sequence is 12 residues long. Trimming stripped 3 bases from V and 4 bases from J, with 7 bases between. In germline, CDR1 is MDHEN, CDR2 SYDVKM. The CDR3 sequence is CASSLAGYEQYF. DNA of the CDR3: TGTGCCAGCAGTTTGGCTGGTTACGAGCAGTACTTC.

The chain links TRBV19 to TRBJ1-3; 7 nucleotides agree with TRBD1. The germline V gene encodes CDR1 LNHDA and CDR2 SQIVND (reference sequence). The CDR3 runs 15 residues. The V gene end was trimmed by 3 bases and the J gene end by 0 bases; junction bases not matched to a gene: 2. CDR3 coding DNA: TGTGCCAGTAGTATCACAGGGGCCTCTGGAAACACCATATATTTT. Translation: CASSITGASGNTIYF.

CDR3 residues: CASSPITGGHTGELFF. Written as DNA, the CDR3 is TGTGCCAGCTCACCAATCACAGGGGGCCACACCGGGGAGCTGTTTTTT. The chain joins TRBV18 to TRBJ2-2, with TRBD1 matching 9 bases. Germline lookup yields CDR1 KGHSH and CDR2 LQKENI. The CDR3 length is 16 residues. V dropped 2 bases and J dropped 3; count of bases not matched to a gene: 4.

The CDR3 bases are TGTGCCAGCAGTTTATCTTGGACAGGGAGGGAGCATCAGCCCCAGCATTTT. This encodes CASSLSWTGREHQPQHF. The chain recombines TRBV27 with TRBJ1-5; 8 bases line up with TRBD1. With 0 bases clipped from V and 5 bases from J, the junction kept 9 bases outside the gene matches. The germline V gene has CDR1 MNHEY and CDR2 SMNVEV (reference sequence). The CDR3 is made up of 17 amino acids.

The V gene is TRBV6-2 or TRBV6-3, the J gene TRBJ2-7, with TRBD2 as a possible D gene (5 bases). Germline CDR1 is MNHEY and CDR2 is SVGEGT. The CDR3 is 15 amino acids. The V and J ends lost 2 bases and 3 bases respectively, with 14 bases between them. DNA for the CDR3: TGTGCCAGCAGTTACCGGAGGACCCTAGACTACGAGCAGTACTTC. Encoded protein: CASSYRRTLDYEQYF.

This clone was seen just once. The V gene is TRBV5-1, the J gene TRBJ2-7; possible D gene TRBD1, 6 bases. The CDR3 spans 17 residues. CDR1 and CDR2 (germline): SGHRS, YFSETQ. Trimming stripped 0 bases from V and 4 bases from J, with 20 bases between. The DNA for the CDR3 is TGCGCCAGCAGCTTGGGGCTACAGGGTTCCCTAGGGTACGAGCAGTACTTC. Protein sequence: CASSLGLQGSLGYEQYF.

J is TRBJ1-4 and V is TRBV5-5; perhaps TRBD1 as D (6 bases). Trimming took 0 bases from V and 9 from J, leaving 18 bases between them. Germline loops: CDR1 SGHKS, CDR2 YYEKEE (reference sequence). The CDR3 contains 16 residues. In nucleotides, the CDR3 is TGTGCCAGCAGCTTGGACCCAGGACAGAATGATCAAAAACTGTTTTTT. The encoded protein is CASSLDPGQNDQKLFF.

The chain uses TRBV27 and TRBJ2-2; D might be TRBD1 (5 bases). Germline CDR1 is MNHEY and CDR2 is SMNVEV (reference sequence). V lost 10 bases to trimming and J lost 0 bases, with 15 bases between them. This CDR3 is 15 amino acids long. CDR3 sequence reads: CAIIQDYANTGELFF. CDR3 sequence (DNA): TGTGCCATCATACAGGATTACGCGAACACCGGGGAGCTGTTTTTT.

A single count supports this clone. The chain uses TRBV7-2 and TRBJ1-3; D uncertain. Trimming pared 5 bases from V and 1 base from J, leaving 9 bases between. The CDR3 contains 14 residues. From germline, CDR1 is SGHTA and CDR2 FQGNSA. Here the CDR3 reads CASSPAGSGNTIYF. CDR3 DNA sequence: TGTGCCAGCAGCCCAGCGGGATCTGGAAACACCATATATTTT.

The CDR3 protein is CAIKWDTDREQFF. CDR3 coding DNA: TGTGCCATCAAGTGGGACACTGACAGGGAGCAGTTCTTC. This chain links TRBV10-3 with TRBJ2-1; tentatively, D is TRBD1 (6 bases). V was shortened by 7 bases and J by 10 bases, with 17 bases between the two germline ends. Germline V gene lookup returns CDR1 ENHRY and CDR2 SYGVKD. The CDR3 consists of 13 residues.

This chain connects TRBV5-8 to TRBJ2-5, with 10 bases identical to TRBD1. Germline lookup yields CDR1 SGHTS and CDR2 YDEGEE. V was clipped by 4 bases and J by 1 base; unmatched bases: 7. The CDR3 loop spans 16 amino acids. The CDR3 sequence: CASSAAGTGVQETQYF. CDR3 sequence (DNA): TGTGCCAGCAGCGCAGCCGGGACAGGGGTCCAAGAGACCCAGTACTTC.

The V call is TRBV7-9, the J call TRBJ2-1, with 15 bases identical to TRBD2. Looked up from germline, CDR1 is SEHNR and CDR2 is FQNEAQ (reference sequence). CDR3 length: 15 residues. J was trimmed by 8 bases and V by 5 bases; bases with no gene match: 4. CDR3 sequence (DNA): TGTGCCAGCAGCGAGGGACTAGCGGGGGGTGATGAGCAGTTCTTC. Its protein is CASSEGLAGGDEQFF. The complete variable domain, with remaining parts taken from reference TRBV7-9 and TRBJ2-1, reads DTGVSQNPRHKITKRGQNVTFRCDPISEHNRLYWYRQTLGQGPEFLTYFQNEAQLEKSRLLSDRFSAERPKGSFSTLEIQRTEQGDSAMYLCASSEGLAGGDEQFFGPGTRLTVL.

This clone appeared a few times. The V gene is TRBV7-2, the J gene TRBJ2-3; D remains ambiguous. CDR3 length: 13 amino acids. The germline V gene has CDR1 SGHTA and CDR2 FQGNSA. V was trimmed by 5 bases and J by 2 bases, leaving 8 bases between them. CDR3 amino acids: CASSLPVTDTQYF. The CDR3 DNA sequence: TGTGCCAGCAGCCTTCCGGTCACAGATACGCAGTATTTT. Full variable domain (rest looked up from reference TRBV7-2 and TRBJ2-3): GAGVSQSPSNKVTEKGKDVELRCDPISGHTALYWYRQSLGQGLEFLIYFQGNSAPDKSGLPSDRFSAERTGGSVSTLTIQRTQQEDSAVYLCASSLPVTDTQYFGPGTRLTVL.

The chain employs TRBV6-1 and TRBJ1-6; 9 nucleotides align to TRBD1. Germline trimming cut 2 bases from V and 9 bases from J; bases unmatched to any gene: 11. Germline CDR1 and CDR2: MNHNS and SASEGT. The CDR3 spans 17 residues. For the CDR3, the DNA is TGTGCCAGCAGTGAAAAACAGGGGGCGCCGGTGGGTTCACCCCTCCACTTT. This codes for CASSEKQGAPVGSPLHF.

CDR3 DNA sequence: TGTGCCAGCAGCTTAGCGGCAGCGGGGAGCACAGATACGCAGTATTTT. Translated: CASSLAAAGSTDTQYF. The chain couples TRBV7-9 to TRBJ2-3, with TRBD2 matching over 7 bases. CDR3 length: 16 amino acids. After removal of 0 bases from V and 0 bases from J, the junction contained 3 bases not matched to a gene. Germline V CDR1 and CDR2: SEHNR, FQNEAQ (reference sequence).

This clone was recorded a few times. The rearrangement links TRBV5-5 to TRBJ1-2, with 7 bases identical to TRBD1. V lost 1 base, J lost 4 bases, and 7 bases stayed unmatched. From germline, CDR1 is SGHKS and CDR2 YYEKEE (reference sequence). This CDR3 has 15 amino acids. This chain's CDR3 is CASSLRDSSGYGYTF. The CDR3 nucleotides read TGTGCCAGCAGCTTGCGGGACAGTTCTGGCTATGGCTACACCTTC. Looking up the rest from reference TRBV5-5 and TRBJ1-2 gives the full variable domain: DAGVTQSPTHLIKTRGQQVTLRCSPISGHKSVSWYQQVLGQGPQFIFQYYEKEERGRGNFPDRFSARQFPNYSSELNVNALLLGDSALYLCASSLRDSSGYGYTFGSGTRLTVV.

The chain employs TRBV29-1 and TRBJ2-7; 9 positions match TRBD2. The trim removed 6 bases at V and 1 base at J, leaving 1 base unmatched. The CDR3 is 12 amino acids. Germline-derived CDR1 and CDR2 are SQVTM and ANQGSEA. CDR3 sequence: CSVLAGSYEQYF. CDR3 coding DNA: TGCAGCGTCCTAGCGGGGTCCTACGAGCAGTACTTC.

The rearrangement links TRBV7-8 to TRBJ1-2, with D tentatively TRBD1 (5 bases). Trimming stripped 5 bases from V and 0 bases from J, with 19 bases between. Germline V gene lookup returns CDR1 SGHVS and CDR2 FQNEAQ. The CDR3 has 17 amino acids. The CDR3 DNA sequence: TGTGCCAGCAGCCCCCGGCGGGGCGGACCATCTAACTATGGCTACACCTTC. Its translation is CASSPRRGGPSNYGYTF. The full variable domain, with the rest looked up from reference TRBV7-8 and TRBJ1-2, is GAGVSQSPRYKVAKRGQDVALRCDPISGHVSLFWYQQALGQGPEFLTYFQNEAQLDKSGLPSDRFFAERPEGSVSTLKIQRTQQEDSAVYLCASSPRRGGPSNYGYTFGSGTRLTVV.

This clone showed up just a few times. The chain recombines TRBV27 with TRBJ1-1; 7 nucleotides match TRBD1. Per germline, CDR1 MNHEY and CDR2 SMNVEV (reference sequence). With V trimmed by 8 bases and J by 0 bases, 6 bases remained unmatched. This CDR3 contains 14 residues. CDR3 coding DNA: TGTGCCAGCCAACAGGGGCCCATGAACACTGAAGCTTTCTTT. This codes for CASQQGPMNTEAFF.

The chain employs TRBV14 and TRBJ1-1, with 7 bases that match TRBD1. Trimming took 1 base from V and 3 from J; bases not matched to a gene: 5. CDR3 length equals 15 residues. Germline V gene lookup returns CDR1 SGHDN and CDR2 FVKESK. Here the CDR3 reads CASSQGGGPDTEAFF. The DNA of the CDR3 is TGTGCCAGCAGCCAAGGAGGGGGCCCGGACACTGAAGCTTTCTTT. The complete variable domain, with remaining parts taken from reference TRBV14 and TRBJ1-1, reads EAGVTQFPSHSVIEKGQTVTLRCDPISGHDNLYWYRRVMGKEIKFLLHFVKESKQDESGMPNNRFLAERTGGTYSTLKVQPAELEDSGVYFCASSQGGGPDTEAFFGQGTRLTVV.

DNA of the CDR3: TGTGCCAGCAGCAAAGTTTCAGGACAGATCTACGAGCAGTACTTC. This codes for CASSKVSGQIYEQYF. This chain uses TRBV21-1 with TRBJ2-7; the table gives TRBD1 as D, unverified against the DNA. TRBV21-1 is annotated as a pseudogene. The CDR3 extends over 15 amino acids.

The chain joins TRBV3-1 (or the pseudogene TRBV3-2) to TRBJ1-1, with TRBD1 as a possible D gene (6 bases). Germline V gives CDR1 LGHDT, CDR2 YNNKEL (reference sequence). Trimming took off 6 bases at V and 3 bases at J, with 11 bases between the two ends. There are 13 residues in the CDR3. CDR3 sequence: CASRNRAYTEAFF. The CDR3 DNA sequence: TGTGCCAGCAGAAACAGGGCGTACACTGAAGCTTTCTTT.

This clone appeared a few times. The CDR3 DNA is TGTGCCATCAGCCCACAGGGGAGCTCCTACGAGCAGTACTTC. Encoded protein: CAISPQGSSYEQYF. V is TRBV10-3 and J is TRBJ2-7; 7 nucleotides align to TRBD1. The CDR3 has 14 residues. In germline, CDR1 is ENHRY, CDR2 SYGVKD. With V trimmed by 6 bases and J by 0 bases, 5 bases remained unmatched.

CDR3 sequence (DNA): TGTGCCATCAGTGAGGAGGCTAGCGGGGCGGCAGATACGCAGTATTTT. It codes for CAISEEASGAADTQYF. J is TRBJ2-3 and V is TRBV10-3; 9 bases match TRBD2. Germline CDR1 reads ENHRY; CDR2 reads SYGVKD. The V and J ends lost 2 bases and 4 bases, in that order; junction bases with no gene match: 7. The CDR3 sequence is 16 residues long.

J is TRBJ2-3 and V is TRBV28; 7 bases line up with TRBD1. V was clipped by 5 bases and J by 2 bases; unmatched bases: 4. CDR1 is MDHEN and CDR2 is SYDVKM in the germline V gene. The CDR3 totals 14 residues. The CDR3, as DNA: TGTGCCAGCAGTCCCGGGACAGCCACAGATACGCAGTATTTT. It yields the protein CASSPGTATDTQYF.

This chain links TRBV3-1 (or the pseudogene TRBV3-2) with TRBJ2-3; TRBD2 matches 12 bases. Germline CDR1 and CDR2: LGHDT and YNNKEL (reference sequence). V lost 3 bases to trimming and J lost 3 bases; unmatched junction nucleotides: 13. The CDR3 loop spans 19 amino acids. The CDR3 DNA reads TGTGCCAGCAGCCAGGGGCTAGCGGGGGGGCGTTGGGATACAGATACGCAGTATTTT. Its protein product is CASSQGLAGGRWDTDTQYF.

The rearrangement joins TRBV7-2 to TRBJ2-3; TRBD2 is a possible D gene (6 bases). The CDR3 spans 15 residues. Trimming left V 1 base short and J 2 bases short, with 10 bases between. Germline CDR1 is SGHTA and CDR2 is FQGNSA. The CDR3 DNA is TGTGCCAGCAGCTTAGTGGTAGCGGACACAGATACGCAGTATTTT. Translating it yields CASSLVVADTDTQYF.